Listed below are T cell receptor beta chains from one sample, sequenced in a study of OX40 agonist ivuxolimab in advanced cancers. TCRdb's table, derived via immunoSEQ multiplex PCR, lists solely in-frame clones and lacks some. The sample includes 55,000 to 85,000 clones, roughly 90% seen only once; the top ten take around 8%. The sample here was CD4+ or CD8+ T cells sorted from blood, taken in a trial of the OX40 agonist ivuxolimab. The receptors shown here come from an adult with an advanced solid tumor such as melanoma, head and neck, liver or kidney cancer. Each CDR3 is given with its conserved first and last residue. The order of the fields is J gene, clone size, V gene, D gene, CDR3 protein, CDR3 DNA. A D gene is named only where the DNA matches it firmly. Some rows have no size entry. The others give once, few or many, or a class for an expanded clone.

J gene: TRBJ1-2; clone size: NA; V gene: TRBV7-9; D gene: NA; CDR3 protein: CASSDPGPGDYGYTF; CDR3 DNA: TGTGCCAGCAGCGATCCGGGACCAGGCGACTATGGCTACACCTTC
J gene: TRBJ1-1; clone size: NA; V gene: TRBV29-1; D gene: TRBD1; CDR3 protein: CSVGQRETEAFF; CDR3 DNA: TGCAGCGTGGGACAGAGAGAAACTGAAGCTTTCTTT
J gene: TRBJ2-1; clone size: NA; V gene: TRBV13; D gene: TRBD2; CDR3 protein: CASSVLAGGYNNEQFF; CDR3 DNA: TGTGCCAGCAGCGTATTAGCGGGGGGGTATAACAATGAGCAGTTCTTC
J gene: TRBJ1-1; clone size: once; V gene: TRBV5-4; D gene: NA; CDR3 protein: CASSSLGGENTEAFF; CDR3 DNA: TGTGCCAGCAGCTCCCTGGGGGGTGAGAACACTGAAGCTTTCTTT
J gene: TRBJ1-4; clone size: NA; V gene: TRBV29-1; D gene: TRBD1; CDR3 protein: CSVLHRGANEKLFF; CDR3 DNA: TGCAGCGTCCTCCACAGGGGCGCTAATGAAAAACTGTTTTTT
J gene: TRBJ2-7; clone size: NA; V gene: TRBV29-1; D gene: NA; CDR3 protein: CSVEAEGGGQYF; CDR3 DNA: TGCAGCGTTGAAGCGGAGGGGGGAGGGCAGTACTTC
J gene: TRBJ1-5; clone size: NA; V gene: TRBV6-6; D gene: NA; CDR3 protein: CASSYSAASNQPQHF; CDR3 DNA: TGTGCCAGCAGTTACTCGGCGGCTAGCAATCAGCCCCAGCATTTT
J gene: TRBJ2-7; clone size: NA; V gene: TRBV7-6; D gene: TRBD1; CDR3 protein: CASSFRDRTYEQYF; CDR3 DNA: TGTGCCAGCAGTTTTCGGGACAGGACCTACGAGCAGTACTTC
J gene: TRBJ2-7; clone size: NA; V gene: TRBV7-6; D gene: NA; CDR3 protein: CASSLQGGGTTSYEQYF; CDR3 DNA: TGTGCCAGCAGCCTCCAAGGGGGGGGGACCACATCCTACGAGCAGTACTTC
J gene: TRBJ2-2; clone size: NA; V gene: TRBV2; D gene: NA; CDR3 protein: CASIGTDANTGELFF; CDR3 DNA: TGTGCCAGCATTGGGACTGATGCGAACACCGGGGAGCTGTTTTTT
J gene: TRBJ2-3; clone size: NA; V gene: TRBV5-1; D gene: NA; CDR3 protein: CASRILEQPRDAQYF; CDR3 DNA: TGCGCCAGCAGAATACTAGAGCAGCCTCGAGATGCGCAGTATTTT
J gene: TRBJ2-1; clone size: NA; V gene: TRBV7-6; D gene: TRBD1; CDR3 protein: CASSFQGAPPHNEQFF; CDR3 DNA: TGTGCCAGCAGCTTCCAGGGGGCCCCACCTCACAATGAGCAGTTCTTC
J gene: TRBJ1-3; clone size: NA; V gene: TRBV29-1; D gene: TRBD1; CDR3 protein: CSVEGTGVASGNTIYF; CDR3 DNA: TGCAGCGTTGAAGGGACAGGGGTGGCCTCTGGAAACACCATATATTTT
J gene: TRBJ1-1; clone size: NA; V gene: TRBV5-6; D gene: NA; CDR3 protein: CASSLRRGVIPEAFF; CDR3 DNA: TGTGCCAGCAGCCTCAGAAGAGGGGTGATCCCTGAAGCTTTCTTT
J gene: TRBJ1-6; clone size: once; V gene: TRBV12-5; D gene: TRBD1; CDR3 protein: CASGLFQGARSPLHF; CDR3 DNA: TGTGCTAGTGGTTTGTTTCAGGGGGCGAGGTCACCCCTCCACTTT
J gene: TRBJ2-7; clone size: NA; V gene: TRBV27; D gene: TRBD2; CDR3 protein: CASSYVAGADEQYF; CDR3 DNA: TGTGCCAGCAGTTACGTAGCGGGGGCGGACGAGCAGTACTTC
J gene: TRBJ1-1; clone size: once; V gene: TRBV5-1; D gene: NA; CDR3 protein: CASRTNTEAFF; CDR3 DNA: TGCGCCAGCAGAACGAACACTGAAGCTTTCTTT
J gene: TRBJ2-1; clone size: NA; V gene: TRBV13; D gene: TRBD1; CDR3 protein: CASSYRGQDNEQFF; CDR3 DNA: TGTGCCAGCAGCTACAGGGGGCAGGACAATGAGCAGTTCTTC
J gene: TRBJ2-7; clone size: once; V gene: TRBV9; D gene: NA; CDR3 protein: CASSVGSESYEQYF; CDR3 DNA: TGTGCCAGCAGCGTAGGCTCTGAATCCTACGAGCAGTACTTC
J gene: TRBJ1-5; clone size: once; V gene: TRBV7-9; D gene: NA; CDR3 protein: CASSLDTNQPQHF; CDR3 DNA: TGTGCCAGCAGCTTAGATACGAATCAGCCCCAGCATTTT
J gene: TRBJ2-2; clone size: NA; V gene: TRBV6-5; D gene: NA; CDR3 protein: CASSYYLNTGELFF; CDR3 DNA: TGTGCCAGCAGTTACTATCTCAACACCGGGGAGCTGTTTTTT
J gene: TRBJ1-4; clone size: NA; V gene: TRBV10-1; D gene: NA; CDR3 protein: CASRAGSFF; CDR3 DNA: TGCGCCAGCAGGGCCGGTTCATTTTTT
J gene: TRBJ2-7; clone size: NA; V gene: TRBV5-1; D gene: NA; CDR3 protein: CASSQELGAYEQYF; CDR3 DNA: TGCGCCAGCAGCCAGGAGCTCGGAGCCTACGAGCAGTACTTC
J gene: TRBJ2-3; clone size: NA; V gene: TRBV9; D gene: TRBD2; CDR3 protein: CASSVVRGSADTQYF; CDR3 DNA: TGTGCCAGCAGCGTAGTGCGGGGGAGTGCAGATACGCAGTATTTT
J gene: TRBJ1-6; clone size: NA; V gene: TRBV7-6; D gene: NA; CDR3 protein: CASSPAGDSYNSPLHF; CDR3 DNA: TGTGCCAGCAGCCCCGCCGGGGACTCCTATAATTCACCCCTCCACTTT
J gene: TRBJ1-6; clone size: few; V gene: TRBV6-5; D gene: TRBD1; CDR3 protein: CASRETGGYNSPLHF; CDR3 DNA: TGTGCCAGCAGAGAGACAGGGGGCTATAATTCACCCCTCCACTTT
J gene: TRBJ2-5; clone size: NA; V gene: TRBV5-1; D gene: TRBD2; CDR3 protein: CASSLARSGGPEETQYF; CDR3 DNA: TGCGCCAGCAGCTTGGCGAGGTCGGGGGGGCCGGAAGAGACCCAGTACTTC
J gene: TRBJ1-1; clone size: NA; V gene: TRBV7-8; D gene: NA; CDR3 protein: CASSLAPGGYRATEAFF; CDR3 DNA: TGTGCCAGCAGCTTAGCGCCGGGGGGATATCGGGCAACTGAAGCTTTCTTT
J gene: TRBJ1-1; clone size: NA; V gene: TRBV9; D gene: TRBD1; CDR3 protein: CASSVETGGMNTEAFF; CDR3 DNA: TGTGCCAGCAGCGTAGAGACAGGGGGCATGAACACTGAAGCTTTCTTT
J gene: TRBJ2-5; clone size: NA; V gene: TRBV9; D gene: NA; CDR3 protein: CASSQVAVQETQYF; CDR3 DNA: TGTGCCAGCAGCCAAGTAGCGGTCCAAGAGACCCAGTACTTC
J gene: TRBJ1-4; clone size: once; V gene: TRBV27; D gene: NA; CDR3 protein: CASSLLIPNEKLFF; CDR3 DNA: TGTGCCAGCAGTTTATTGATTCCTAATGAAAAACTGTTTTTT
J gene: TRBJ2-5; clone size: NA; V gene: TRBV6-5; D gene: TRBD1; CDR3 protein: CASSYPQGSQYF; CDR3 DNA: TGTGCCAGCAGTTACCCACAGGGGTCTCAGTACTTC
J gene: TRBJ2-3; clone size: NA; V gene: TRBV18; D gene: TRBD1; CDR3 protein: CASSPPGQGTDTQYF; CDR3 DNA: TGTGCCAGCTCACCACCGGGACAGGGCACAGATACGCAGTATTTT
J gene: TRBJ2-5; clone size: NA; V gene: TRBV4-1; D gene: NA; CDR3 protein: CASSQETHQETQYF; CDR3 DNA: TGCGCCAGCAGCCAAGAGACACATCAAGAGACCCAGTACTTC
J gene: TRBJ1-5; clone size: NA; V gene: TRBV15; D gene: NA; CDR3 protein: CATSGSRYSNQPQHF; CDR3 DNA: TGTGCCACCAGCGGGTCGCGTTATAGCAATCAGCCCCAGCATTTT
J gene: TRBJ2-3; clone size: NA; V gene: TRBV10-2; D gene: TRBD1; CDR3 protein: CASRTGLPDTQYF; CDR3 DNA: TGCGCCAGCCGGACAGGGCTCCCAGATACGCAGTATTTT
J gene: TRBJ1-3; clone size: NA; V gene: TRBV30; D gene: NA; CDR3 protein: CAWSVAGGYGNTIYF; CDR3 DNA: TGTGCCTGGAGTGTAGCGGGGGGGTATGGAAACACCATATATTTT
J gene: TRBJ2-2; clone size: NA; V gene: TRBV27; D gene: NA; CDR3 protein: CATKTGEAGELFF; CDR3 DNA: TGTGCCACCAAGACGGGGGAAGCCGGGGAGCTGTTTTTT
J gene: TRBJ2-7; clone size: few; V gene: TRBV10-3; D gene: TRBD1; CDR3 protein: CAISEGTGGSYEQYF; CDR3 DNA: TGTGCCATCAGTGAGGGGACAGGGGGGTCCTACGAGCAGTACTTC
J gene: TRBJ1-2; clone size: NA; V gene: TRBV9; D gene: NA; CDR3 protein: CASSVGSGANYGYTF; CDR3 DNA: TGTGCCAGCAGCGTGGGATCCGGGGCGAACTATGGCTACACCTTC
J gene: TRBJ1-1; clone size: NA; V gene: TRBV5-1; D gene: NA; CDR3 protein: CASSLGMNTEAFF; CDR3 DNA: TGCGCCAGCAGCTTGGGGATGAACACTGAAGCTTTCTTT